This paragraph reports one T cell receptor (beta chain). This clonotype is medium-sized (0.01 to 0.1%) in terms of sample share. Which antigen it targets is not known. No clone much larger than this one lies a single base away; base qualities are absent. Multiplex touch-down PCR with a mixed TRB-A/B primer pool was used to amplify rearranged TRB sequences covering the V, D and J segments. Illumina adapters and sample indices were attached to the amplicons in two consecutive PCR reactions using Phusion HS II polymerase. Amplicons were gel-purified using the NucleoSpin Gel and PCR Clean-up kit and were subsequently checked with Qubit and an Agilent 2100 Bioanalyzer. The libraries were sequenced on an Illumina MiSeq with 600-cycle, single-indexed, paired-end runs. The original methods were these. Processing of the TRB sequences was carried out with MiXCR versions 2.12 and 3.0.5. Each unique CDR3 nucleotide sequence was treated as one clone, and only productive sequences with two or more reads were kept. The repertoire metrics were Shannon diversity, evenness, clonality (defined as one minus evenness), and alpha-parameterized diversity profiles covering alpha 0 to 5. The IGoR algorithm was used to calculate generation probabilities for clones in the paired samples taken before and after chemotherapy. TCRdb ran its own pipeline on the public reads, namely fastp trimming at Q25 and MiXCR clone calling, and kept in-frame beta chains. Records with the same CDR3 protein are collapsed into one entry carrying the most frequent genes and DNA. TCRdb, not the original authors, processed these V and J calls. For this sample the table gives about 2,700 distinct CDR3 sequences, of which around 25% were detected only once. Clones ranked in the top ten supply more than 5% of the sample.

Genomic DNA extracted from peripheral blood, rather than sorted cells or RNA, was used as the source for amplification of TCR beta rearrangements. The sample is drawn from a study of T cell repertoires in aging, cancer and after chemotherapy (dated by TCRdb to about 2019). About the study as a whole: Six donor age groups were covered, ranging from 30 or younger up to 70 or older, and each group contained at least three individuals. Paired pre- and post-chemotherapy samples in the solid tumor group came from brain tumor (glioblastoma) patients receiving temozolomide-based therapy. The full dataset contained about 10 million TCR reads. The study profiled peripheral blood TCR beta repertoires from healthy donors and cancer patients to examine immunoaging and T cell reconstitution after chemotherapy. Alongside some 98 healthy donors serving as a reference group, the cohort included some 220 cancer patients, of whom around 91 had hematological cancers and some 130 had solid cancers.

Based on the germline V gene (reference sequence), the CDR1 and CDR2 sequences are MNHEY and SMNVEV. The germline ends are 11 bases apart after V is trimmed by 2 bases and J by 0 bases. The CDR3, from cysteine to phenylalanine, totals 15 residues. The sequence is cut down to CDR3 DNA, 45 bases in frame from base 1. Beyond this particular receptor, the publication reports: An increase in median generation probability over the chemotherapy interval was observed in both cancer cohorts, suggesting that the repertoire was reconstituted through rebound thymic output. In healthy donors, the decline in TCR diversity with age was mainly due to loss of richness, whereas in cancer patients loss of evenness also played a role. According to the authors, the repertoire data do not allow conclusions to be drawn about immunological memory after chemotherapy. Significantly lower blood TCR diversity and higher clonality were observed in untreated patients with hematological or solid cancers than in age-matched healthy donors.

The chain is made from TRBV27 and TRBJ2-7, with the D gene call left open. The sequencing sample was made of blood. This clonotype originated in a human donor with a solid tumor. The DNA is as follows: TGTGCCAGCAGTTTAAGGGTATCGGGCTCCTACGAGCAGTACTTC. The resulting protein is CASSLRVSGSYEQYF.